Each of the 9 T cell receptor beta chains below was sequenced from the same sample in a study of memory CD4+ T cells and cytomegalovirus serostatus. The protocol was immunoSEQ multiplex PCR, while the TCRdb copy is restricted to in-frame clones and leaves out a portion. The data contain 40,000 to 55,000 clones, approximately 82% of them singletons. Single viable CD3+CD4+CD8-CD45RO+ cells were sorted as the memory CD4+ T cells. The sample was memory CD4+ T cells from blood. The receptors here all came from an adult in good health and CMV-seropositive.

The V and J genes are TRBV15 and TRBJ2-1; D call uncertain. This CDR3 region has 13 residues. Trimming shortened V by 0 bases and J by 9 bases, and 9 bases separated the two germline ends. CDR1 LNHNV and CDR2 YYDKDF come from the germline V gene (reference sequence). The CDR3 is CATSRDLASEQFF. DNA for the CDR3: TGTGCCACCAGCAGAGATCTGGCGTCTGAGCAGTTCTTC.

The chain is built from TRBV28 and TRBJ1-2; the D gene is possibly TRBD1 (5 bases). CDR3 length equals 17 residues. Trimming pared 4 bases from V and 4 bases from J, leaving 22 bases between. Germline lookup yields CDR1 MDHEN and CDR2 SYDVKM. The CDR3 DNA follows: TGTGCCAGCAGTTCCGCCCCCAAGCCCGGGACCTCCTATGGCTACACCTTC. This encodes CASSSAPKPGTSYGYTF.

The V call is TRBV15, the J call TRBJ1-1; 7 positions agree with TRBD1. J was trimmed by 1 base and V by 5 bases; bases with no gene match: 10. The CDR3 loop spans 16 amino acids. Per the germline V gene, CDR1 is LNHNV and CDR2 is YYDKDF (reference sequence). CDR3 in DNA: TGTGCCACCAGCCTTAGGGGGCGCGGACGGAACACTGAAGCTTTCTTT. It yields the protein CATSLRGRGRNTEAFF.

This chain joins TRBV7-9 and TRBJ2-1; 13 bases line up with TRBD2. Unmatched junction bases numbered 9, after V lost 5 bases and J lost 8 bases. The germline CDR1 and CDR2 sequences are SEHNR and FQNEAQ (reference sequence). The CDR3 contains 16 residues. CDR3 coding DNA: TGTGCCAGCAGCCGCCCCGGACTAGCGGGAGAACATGAGCAGTTCTTC. As protein: CASSRPGLAGEHEQFF. Full variable domain (remainder filled in from reference TRBV7-9 and TRBJ2-1): DTGVSQNPRHKITKRGQNVTFRCDPISEHNRLYWYRQTLGQGPEFLTYFQNEAQLEKSRLLSDRFSAERPKGSFSTLEIQRTEQGDSAMYLCASSRPGLAGEHEQFFGPGTRLTVL.

This chain links TRBV7-9 with TRBJ2-7; D remains unclear. Per the germline V gene, CDR1 is SEHNR and CDR2 is FQNEAQ (reference sequence). This CDR3 spans 12 amino acids. V gave up 3 bases and J gave up 2 bases, with 5 bases separating them. This CDR3 is CASSFGPYEQYF. DNA of the CDR3: TGTGCCAGCAGCTTTGGGCCCTACGAGCAGTACTTC.

The chain joins TRBV27 to TRBJ2-1; D is perhaps TRBD2 (5 bases). The germline gives CDR1 MNHEY, CDR2 SMNVEV (reference sequence). Trimming removed 6 bases from V and 0 bases from J, with 12 bases in between. This CDR3 is built from 15 residues. CDR3: CASRDDYRSYNEQFF. In DNA form, the CDR3 reads TGTGCCAGCAGGGACGACTACCGCTCCTACAATGAGCAGTTCTTC.

The CDR3 DNA reads TGTGCCAGCAGCTTAGCGACTGGGACAGGCCCATATGGCTACACCTTC. This translates into CASSLATGTGPYGYTF. The rearrangement joins TRBV7-9 to TRBJ1-2, with 8 bases aligning to TRBD1. The CDR3 is 16 amino acids. The J segment lost 5 bases and the V segment lost 0 bases, leaving 8 bases of the junction unmatched. Germline CDR1 is SEHNR and CDR2 is FQNEAQ (reference sequence).

The chain links TRBV19 to TRBJ2-4; perhaps TRBD2 as D (7 bases). CDR3 size: 15 residues. Germline V gene sequence: CDR1 LNHDA, CDR2 SQIVND (reference sequence). V was trimmed by 2 bases and J by 11 bases, leaving 19 bases between them. The CDR3 protein is CASSIRGAAGRFQYF. DNA of the CDR3: TGTGCCAGTAGTATACGGGGGGCCGCTGGTCGATTTCAGTACTTC.

This chain connects TRBV1 to TRBJ2-5; the table's TRBD2 call for D was not verified on the DNA. TRBV1 is shown as a pseudogene. The CDR3 length is 15 residues. CDR3 protein: CTSSLGLAGGETQYF. CDR3 in DNA: TGCACCAGCAGCCTGGGACTAGCGGGGGGCGAGACCCAGTACTTC.